The next 3 T cell receptor beta chains were all read from a single sample in a study of a mutant IDH1 vaccine in newly diagnosed glioma. The antigens these receptors bind are not known. Generated by immunoSEQ multiplex PCR, the TCRdb table keeps only in-frame clones and is missing some. The table records around 50,000 clones, 75% to 90% of them present only once. Time point of the sample: week 5, during vaccination. Vaccination used 300 ug of mutant IDH1 20-mer peptide per dose, with topical imiquimod. This material consisted of PBMCs, taken from a glioma patient whose treatment included an IDH1 peptide vaccine. The origin of the receptors is a woman in her thirties or forties with glioma.

The V gene is TRBV30, the J gene TRBJ1-5; D unresolved. Germline CDR1 is GTSNPN and CDR2 is SVGIG (reference sequence). CDR3 length: 13 residues. Trimming cost V 2 bases and J 10 bases, with 15 bases left between them. CDR3 coding DNA: TGTGCCTGGAGTCCTACACCCTCTAGTCCCCAGCATTTT. Translated: CAWSPTPSSPQHF.

The V gene is TRBV4-1, the J gene TRBJ1-2; no firm D call. Between the trimmed V and J ends, which lost 2 bases and 8 bases, there was a span of 15 bases. This CDR3 comprises 14 residues. Germline CDR1 MGHRA, CDR2 YSYEKL. This chain's CDR3 is CASSQPDRFWGYTF. Written as DNA, the CDR3 is TGCGCCAGCAGCCAACCCGACCGGTTTTGGGGCTACACCTTC.

V and J are TRBV29-1 and TRBJ2-2, with D maybe TRBD1 (6 bases). In germline, CDR1 is SQVTM, CDR2 ANQGSEA. Trimming shortened V by 7 bases and J by 1 base, and 10 bases separated the two germline ends. The CDR3 contains 13 residues. The CDR3 nucleotides read TGCAGCGGCATGACAGGGAACACCGGGGAGCTGTTTTTT. This codes for CSGMTGNTGELFF.